The table lists the clone carrying this TCR beta chain with many counts. Germline V gene data show CDR1 as SGHRS and CDR2 as YFSETQ. CDR3 size: 14 residues. V lost 0 bases and J 4 bases, leaving 10 bases between the germline ends. From the RT-PCR reads, TCRdb called clonotypes with MiXCR, one entry per CDR3 protein. The table shows about a million distinct CDR3 sequences, with roughly 17% occurring only once. The sample comes from a study of patients and donors after allogeneic stem cell transplantation. The clonotype was recovered from a human donor who was either an allogeneic HSCT recipient or a stem cell or donor lymphocyte infusion donor (not recorded which). It is not recorded whose cells these are; they may come from a transplant donor. J is TRBJ1-1 and V is TRBV5-1; maybe TRBD1 (5 bases). Material: blood, either unsorted or a sorted T cell fraction (not recorded which). This chain's CDR3 is CASSLVAGSTEAFF. The CDR3 region has the DNA TGCGCCAGCAGCTTGGTAGCAGGGTCCACTGAAGCTTTCTTT. The full variable domain, its missing parts supplied by reference TRBV5-1 and TRBJ1-1, is KAGVTQTPRYLIKTRGQQVTLSCSPISGHRSVSWYQQTPGQGLQFLFEYFSETQRNKGNFPGRFSGRQFSNSRSEMNVSTLELGDSALYLCASSLVAGSTEAFFGQGTRLTVV.